This T cell receptor beta chain appears in the sequencing data of a study of early T cells in non-severe SARS-CoV-2 infection. About the study: Sequencing of unsorted whole blood was done on bulk RNA, leaving chains unpaired.

General study results and limits: The VDJdb matching leaned toward anti-spike CD8 responses and overlooked private and CD4 specificities.

This clonotype was recorded many times. Antigen specificity is unknown. cDNA molecules, individually, were tagged with unique molecular identifiers. TCRdb re-called the 5' RACE reads with MiXCR, one entry per CDR3 protein. The table lists around 70,000 distinct CDR3 sequences, less than 15% of them singletons. Sequencing was done on a sample of whole blood. The TCR sequence derives from an adult who was a healthcare worker with PCR-confirmed SARS-CoV-2 infection or an uninfected control (not recorded which).

CDR3 bases: TGCAGCGTTACCGGGACTAGCGGGTGGTACGAGCAGTACTTC. Translating it yields CSVTGTSGWYEQYF. The gene calls are TRBV29-1 and TRBJ2-7; 12 nucleotides align to TRBD2. The germline gives CDR1 SQVTM, CDR2 ANQGSEA. The J segment lost 4 bases and the V segment lost 5 bases, leaving 6 bases of the junction unmatched. The CDR3 length is 14 residues.